This T cell receptor (beta chain) was retrieved from a study of T cell repertoires in cytomegalovirus infection. Points from the study as a whole: HLA-C-restricted CMV-specific TCR beta clonotypes prevailed in the ex vivo response.

A word on this clonotype: The antigen is not known. One end of the junction fails to match germline, which may point to a read error.

MiXCR, applied by TCRdb to the reads, yields one record per CDR3 protein. This sample has 7,600 or so distinct CDR3 sequences, with under 55% found just once. In germline, CDR1 is MGHRA, CDR2 YSYEKL. CDR3 length: 15 residues. This rearrangement joins TRBV4-1 to TRBJ2-7; D perhaps matches TRBD1 (6 bases). Material for sequencing was PBMCs, sequenced either directly or after in vitro stimulation (not recorded which). The sequence was collected from a human donor in good health (CMV status not recorded). Some clones in this sample may be carry-over from other donors' samples. Here the CDR3 DNA reads TGTGTCAGCATCCAAGATCGGACAGACTCCTACGAGCAGTACTTC. Translating it yields CVSIQDRTDSYEQYF.